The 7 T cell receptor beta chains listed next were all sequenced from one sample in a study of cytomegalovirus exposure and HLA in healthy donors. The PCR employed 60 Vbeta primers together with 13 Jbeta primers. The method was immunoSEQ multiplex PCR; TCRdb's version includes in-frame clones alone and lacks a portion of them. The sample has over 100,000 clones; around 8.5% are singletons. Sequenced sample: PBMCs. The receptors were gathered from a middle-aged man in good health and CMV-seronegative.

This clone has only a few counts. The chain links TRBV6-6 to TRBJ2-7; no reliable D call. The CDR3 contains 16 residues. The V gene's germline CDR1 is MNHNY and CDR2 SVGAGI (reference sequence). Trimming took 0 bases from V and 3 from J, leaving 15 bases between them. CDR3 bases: TGTGCCAGCAGTTACTCGAGAGGAAAGGAAGACTACGAGCAGTACTTC. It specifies CASSYSRGKEDYEQYF.

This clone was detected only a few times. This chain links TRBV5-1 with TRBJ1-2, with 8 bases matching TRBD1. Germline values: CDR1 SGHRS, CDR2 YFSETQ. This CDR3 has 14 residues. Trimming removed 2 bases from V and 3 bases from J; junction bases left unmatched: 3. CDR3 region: CASSFTGGDYGYTF. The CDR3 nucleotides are TGCGCCAGCAGCTTTACAGGGGGTGACTATGGCTACACCTTC.

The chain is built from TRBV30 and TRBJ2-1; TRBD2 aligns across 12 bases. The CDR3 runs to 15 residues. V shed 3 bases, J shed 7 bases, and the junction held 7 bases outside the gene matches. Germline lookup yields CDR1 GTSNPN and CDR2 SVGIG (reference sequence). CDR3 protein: CAWSALAGGHNEQFF. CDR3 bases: TGTGCCTGGAGCGCTCTAGCGGGGGGGCATAATGAGCAGTTCTTC.

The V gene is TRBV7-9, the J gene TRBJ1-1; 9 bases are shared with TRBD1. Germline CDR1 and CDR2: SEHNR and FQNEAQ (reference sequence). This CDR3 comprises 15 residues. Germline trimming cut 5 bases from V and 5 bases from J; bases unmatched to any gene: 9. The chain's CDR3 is CASSPRQGVGTEAFF. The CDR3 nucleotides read TGTGCCAGCAGCCCGCGACAGGGGGTAGGTACTGAAGCTTTCTTT.

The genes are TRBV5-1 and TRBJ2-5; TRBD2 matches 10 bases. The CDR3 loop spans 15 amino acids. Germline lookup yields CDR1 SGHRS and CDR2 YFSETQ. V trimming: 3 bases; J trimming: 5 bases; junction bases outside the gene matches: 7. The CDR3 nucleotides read TGCGCCAGCAGCTCTCTAGCGGGGGCCCTTGAGACCCAGTACTTC. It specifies CASSSLAGALETQYF.

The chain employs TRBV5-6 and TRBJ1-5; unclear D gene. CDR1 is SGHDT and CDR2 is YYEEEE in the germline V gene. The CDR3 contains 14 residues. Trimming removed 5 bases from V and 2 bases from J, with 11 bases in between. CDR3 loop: CASSPLGGNQPQHF. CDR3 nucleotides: TGTGCCAGCAGTCCCCTGGGCGGCAATCAGCCCCAGCATTTT. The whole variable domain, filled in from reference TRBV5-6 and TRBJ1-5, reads DAGVTQSPTHLIKTRGQQVTLRCSPKSGHDTVSWYQQALGQGPQFIFQYYEEEERQRGNFPDRFSGHQFPNYSSELNVNALLLGDSALYLCASSPLGGNQPQHFGDGTRLSIL.

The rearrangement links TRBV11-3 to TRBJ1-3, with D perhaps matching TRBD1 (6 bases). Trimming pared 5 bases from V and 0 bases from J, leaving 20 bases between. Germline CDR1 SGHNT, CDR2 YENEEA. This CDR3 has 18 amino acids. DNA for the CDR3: TGTGCCAGCAGCAATAGGACCGGACAGCCGTACTCTGGAAACACCATATATTTT. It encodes CASSNRTGQPYSGNTIYF.